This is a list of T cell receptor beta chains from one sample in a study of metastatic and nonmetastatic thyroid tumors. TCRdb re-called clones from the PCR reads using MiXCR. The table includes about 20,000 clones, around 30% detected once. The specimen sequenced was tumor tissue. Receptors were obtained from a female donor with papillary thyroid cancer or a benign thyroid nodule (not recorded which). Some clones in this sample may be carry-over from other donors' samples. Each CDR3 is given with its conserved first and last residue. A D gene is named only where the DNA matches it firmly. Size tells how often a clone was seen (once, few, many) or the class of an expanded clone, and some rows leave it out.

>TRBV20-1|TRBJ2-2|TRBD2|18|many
TGCAGTGCTGGGAGGCTAGCGGGACACCCTCTGGGGGGCGGGGAGCTGTTTTTT
CSAGRLAGHPLGGGELFF
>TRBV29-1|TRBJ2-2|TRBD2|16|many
TGCAGCGTCCGCCTGGGCGGGGGGCTGAACACCGGGGAGCTGTTTTTT
CSVRLGGGLNTGELFF
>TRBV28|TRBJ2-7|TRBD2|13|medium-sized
TGTGCCAGCAGTTTAGCGGGAGGGGACGAGCAGTACTTC
CASSLAGGDEQYF
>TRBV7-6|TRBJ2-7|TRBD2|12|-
TGTGCCAGCAGCGCCACGGGAGGGGAGCAGTACTTC
CASSATGGEQYF
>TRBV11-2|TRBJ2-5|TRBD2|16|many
TGTGCCAGCAGCCTCGTTGGGGGAGGGCCGGCGGAGACCCAGTACTTC
CASSLVGGGPAETQYF
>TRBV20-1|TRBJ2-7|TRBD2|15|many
TGCAGTGCTCCGCCCGCTAGCGGGAGGTACTACGAGCAGTACTTC
CSAPPASGRYYEQYF
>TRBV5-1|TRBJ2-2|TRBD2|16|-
TGCGCCAGCAGCTTGGAGCTAGCGGAAGTCACCGGGGAGCTGTTTTTT
CASSLELAEVTGELFF
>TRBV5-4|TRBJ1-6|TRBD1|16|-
TGTGCCAGCAGCTTGGAAGGGACAGGGGGAAGGTCACCCCTCCACTTT
CASSLEGTGGRSPLHF
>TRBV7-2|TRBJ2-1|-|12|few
TGTGCCAGCAGCCCCTTAGCAGGGTATCAGTTCTTC
CASSPLAGYQFF
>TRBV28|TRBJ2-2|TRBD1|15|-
TGTGCCAGCAGTGTCCTTGGACAGGGGGCCGGGGAGCTGTTTTTT
CASSVLGQGAGELFF
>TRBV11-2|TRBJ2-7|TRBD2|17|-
TGTGCCAGCAGCTTGGGGGGGATAGCGGGACCTACTGGAGAGCAGTACTTC
CASSLGGIAGPTGEQYF
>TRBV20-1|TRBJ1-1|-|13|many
TGCAGTGCTCCCGCTGCCCCAGGTTATGAAGCTTTCTTT
CSAPAAPGYEAFF
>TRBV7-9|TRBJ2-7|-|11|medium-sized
TGTGCCAGCAGCTTAGCGCGCGAGCAGTACTTC
CASSLAREQYF
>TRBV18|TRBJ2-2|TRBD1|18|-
TGTGCCAGCTCACTCACGCCCCAGGGGGCTTTTGACACCGGGGAGCTGTTTTTT
CASSLTPQGAFDTGELFF
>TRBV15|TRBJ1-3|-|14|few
TGTGCCACCAGCAGAGATAGTGTTGGAAACACCATATATTTT
CATSRDSVGNTIYF
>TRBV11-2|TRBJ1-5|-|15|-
TGTGCCAGCAGCCAGGGAAATGGGGGCAATCAGCACCAGCATTTT
CASSQGNGGNQHQHF
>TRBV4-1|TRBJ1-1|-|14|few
TGCGCCAGCAGCACCCGGACAGAAAACACTGAAGCTTTCTTT
CASSTRTENTEAFF
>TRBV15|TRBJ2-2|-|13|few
TGTGCCACCAGCTGCACGCCGGCCGGGGAGCTGTTTTTT
CATSCTPAGELFF
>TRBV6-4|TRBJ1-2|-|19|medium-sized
TGTGCCAGCAGAGCTATGTTCCCCGATGGACGTAGGGGATACTATGGCTACACCTTC
CASRAMFPDGRRGYYGYTF
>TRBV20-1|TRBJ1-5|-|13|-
TGCAGTGCTAGTGGCAGTTACCCAGGGTCCCAGCATTTT
CSASGSYPGSQHF
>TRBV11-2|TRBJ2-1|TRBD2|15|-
TGTGCCAGCAGCCGGAGCGGGAGGTCCTACAATGAGCAGTTCTTC
CASSRSGRSYNEQFF